What follows are 26 T cell receptor beta chains derived from one specimen sequenced in a study of control samples from healthy donors and cancer patients (dated by TCRdb to the early 2020s). Library preparation was by the immunoSEQ multiplex PCR assay. What TCRdb holds here is the immuneACCESS table cut down to in-frame rearrangements. Part of the clones is not present; checked against another copy, under half of the missing clones reflect an unresolved V gene, and the others are unexplained. This sample lists some 130,000 clones; over 85% were detected once. The top ten clonotypes cover 3.6% of the sample. The specimen sequenced was blood. Source of these receptors: a man aged 25-45 years in good health.

The genes are TRBV14 and TRBJ2-3; 7 nucleotides align to TRBD2. CDR3 length equals 18 residues. CDR1 is SGHDN, CDR2 FVKESK, per germline. V lost 0 bases to trimming and J lost 2 bases; unmatched junction nucleotides: 11. The CDR3 nucleotides read TGTGCCAGCAGCCAAGAGGGGTCACGGGGGGTTTCCACAGATACGCAGTATTTT. Protein product: CASSQEGSRGVSTDTQYF.

V and J are TRBV18 and TRBJ2-7; TRBD2 matches 8 bases. The CDR3 consists of 15 residues. Per the germline V gene, CDR1 is KGHSH and CDR2 is LQKENI. Trimming at V came to 5 bases and at J to 3 bases, leaving 9 bases not matched to a gene. The CDR3, as DNA: TGTGCCAGCTCAGCGGATAGCGGGAATTACTACGAGCAGTACTTC. It specifies CASSADSGNYYEQYF.

CDR3 coding DNA: TGTGCCAGCAGTGACTATAGCAATCAGCCCCAGCATTTT. Protein sequence: CASSDYSNQPQHF. The chain uses TRBV2 and TRBJ1-5; no firm D call. The germline V and J ends were trimmed by 3 bases and 0 bases, with 3 bases remaining between them. The germline V gene has CDR1 SNHLY and CDR2 FYNNEI. There are 13 residues in the CDR3.

V gene TRBV19 combines with J gene TRBJ1-1, with D possibly TRBD1 on 6 matching bases. Trimming stripped 3 bases from V and 8 bases from J, with 13 bases between. The CDR3 extends over 13 amino acids. Germline-derived CDR1 and CDR2 are LNHDA and SQIVND (reference sequence). The CDR3 loop reads CASSMWGPREAFF. CDR3 coding DNA: TGTGCCAGTAGTATGTGGGGGCCACGAGAAGCTTTCTTT.

This chain connects TRBV5-1 to TRBJ2-5; tentative D call: TRBD2 (6 bases). CDR3 length equals 15 residues. The V gene lost 5 bases and the J gene lost 5 bases, with 19 bases spanning the gap. Looked up from germline, CDR1 is SGHRS and CDR2 is YFSETQ. The CDR3 DNA reads as TGCGCCAGCAGGACCGGGCCCCAAGGAGGGGAGACCCAGTACTTC. It encodes CASRTGPQGGETQYF.

V is TRBV7-9 and J is TRBJ1-1; no firm D call. There are 13 residues in the CDR3. V lost 2 bases, J lost 3 bases, and 7 bases lay in between. The germline V gene has CDR1 SEHNR and CDR2 FQNEAQ (reference sequence). The CDR3 protein is CASSLPGDTEAFF. CDR3 coding DNA: TGTGCCAGCAGCTTACCCGGGGACACTGAAGCTTTCTTT.

This clone was recorded only once. The V call is TRBV2, the J call TRBJ1-1, with D hard to call. CDR1 and CDR2 (germline): SNHLY, FYNNEI. This CDR3 has 15 residues. Between the trimmed V and J ends, which lost 6 bases and 1 base, there was a span of 15 bases. The CDR3 region is CASRKDPRPNTEAFF. As DNA, the CDR3 is TGTGCCAGCAGGAAGGACCCGCGACCGAACACTGAAGCTTTCTTT.

The chain uses TRBV13 and TRBJ1-1; 7 nucleotides agree with TRBD1. V trimming: 0 bases; J trimming: 6 bases; junction bases outside the gene matches: 4. This CDR3 contains 14 residues. The V gene's germline CDR1 is PRHDT and CDR2 FYEKMQ (reference sequence). The CDR3 nucleotides read TGTGCCAGCAGCTTAGGCGACAGGGTCGCTGAAGCTTTCTTT. It specifies CASSLGDRVAEAFF.

V is TRBV4-3 and J is TRBJ2-1; perhaps TRBD2 as D (6 bases). The CDR3 spans 17 residues. Between the trimmed V and J ends, which lost 3 bases and 0 bases, there was a span of 15 bases. Germline values: CDR1 LGHNA, CDR2 YSLEER. The CDR3 nucleotides read TGCGCCAGCAGCCAGGAGGCCTTCGGGAGCTCCTACAATGAGCAGTTCTTC. It yields the protein CASSQEAFGSSYNEQFF.

This clone was observed a single time. The chain couples TRBV19 to TRBJ2-3; D might be TRBD2 (7 bases). Germline loops: CDR1 LNHDA, CDR2 SQIVND (reference sequence). V was cut by 3 bases and J by 2 bases, with 12 bases left in between. This CDR3 region has 15 residues. The chain's CDR3 is CASSIGGPPTDTQYF. CDR3 in DNA: TGTGCCAGTAGTATCGGGGGGCCCCCCACAGATACGCAGTATTTT.

In nucleotides, the CDR3 is TGTGCCAGCAGCAAAAATCTTCTAAAGGGAGGCCCGGAGCCCCAGCATTTT. It specifies CASSKNLLKGGPEPQHF. V is TRBV21-1 and J is TRBJ1-5. TRBV21-1 is shown as a pseudogene. This CDR3 has 17 amino acids.

This clone has only one observation. This chain joins TRBV6-5 and TRBJ2-2; 8 bases match TRBD1. Germline CDR1 is MNHEY and CDR2 is SVGAGI. V was clipped by 8 bases and J by 5 bases; unmatched bases: 7. This CDR3 spans 14 amino acids. The chain's CDR3 is CASHHRGKTGELFF. CDR3 nucleotide sequence: TGTGCCAGCCATCACAGGGGGAAAACCGGGGAGCTGTTTTTT.

As regards this clone: It is likely a read error, because the conserved phenylalanine at the end of the CDR3 is missing. Because the CDR3's place on the DNA is in doubt, the DNA is left out and the CDR3 is given as listed by TCRdb. The chain employs TRBV4-3 and TRBJ2-7; the table assigns TRBD2, which was not confirmed against the DNA. The CDR3 numbers 13 amino acids, ends counted. Germline loops: CDR1 LGHNA, CDR2 YSLEER. The CDR3 loop reads CASSQESFMGTPG.

The chain recombines TRBV6-2 or TRBV6-3 with TRBJ2-3; D gene unclear. The CDR3 has 12 amino acids. Looked up from germline, CDR1 is MNHEY and CDR2 is SVGEGT. V lost 4 bases and J 0 bases, leaving 2 bases between the germline ends. The CDR3 coding sequence is TGTGCCAGCAGTTCAAGCACAGATACGCAGTATTTT. This codes for CASSSSTDTQYF.

The chain employs TRBV19 and TRBJ2-6; D ambiguous. The CDR3 covers 12 residues. Germline values: CDR1 LNHDA, CDR2 SQIVND (reference sequence). The germline V and J ends were trimmed by 7 bases and 6 bases, with 7 bases remaining between them. The chain's CDR3 is CASISSANVLTF. The CDR3 bases are TGTGCCAGTATCTCCTCGGCCAACGTCCTGACTTTC.

J is TRBJ2-5 and V is TRBV4-3; D ambiguous. The germline V gene has CDR1 LGHNA and CDR2 YSLEER. The CDR3 consists of 16 residues. The V end lost 0 bases, the J end lost 1 base, and 12 bases lay between the germline ends. CDR3 loop: CASSQDSQTRQETQYF. CDR3 in DNA: TGCGCCAGCAGCCAAGATTCTCAGACCCGCCAAGAGACCCAGTACTTC.

V usage is TRBV10-2 and J usage is TRBJ1-1; D is unclear. Trimming removed 3 bases from V and 0 bases from J, with 8 bases in between. CDR3 length: 14 amino acids. Germline-derived CDR1 and CDR2 are WSHSY and SAAADI. CDR3 sequence: CASSETRLNTEAFF. DNA for the CDR3: TGCGCCAGCAGTGAAACCAGGTTGAACACTGAAGCTTTCTTT.

The chain links TRBV9 to TRBJ1-4; 7 nucleotides agree with TRBD1. There are 14 residues in the CDR3. Germline V gives CDR1 SGDLS, CDR2 YYNGEE. With 3 bases clipped from V and 4 bases from J, the junction kept 3 bases outside the gene matches. CDR3 DNA: TGTGCCAGCAGCGCACAGGGGTTTAATGAAAAACTGTTTTTT. Protein product: CASSAQGFNEKLFF.

This chain uses TRBV6-6 with TRBJ1-4, with 7 bases that match TRBD1. The V gene's germline CDR1 is MNHNY and CDR2 SVGAGI (reference sequence). The CDR3 has 14 amino acids. J was trimmed by 5 bases and V by 6 bases; bases with no gene match: 6. CDR3 amino acids: CASRMTGFNEKLFF. The CDR3, as DNA: TGTGCCAGCAGGATGACAGGGTTCAATGAAAAACTGTTTTTT.

The chain joins TRBV5-5 to TRBJ1-2; TRBD1 is a possible D gene (5 bases). Deletions cut 2 bases from V and 6 bases from J, with 20 bases between. The germline CDR1 and CDR2 sequences are SGHKS and YYEKEE (reference sequence). This CDR3 is 16 amino acids long. The CDR3: CASSFATAPKGDGYTF. The CDR3 DNA reads as TGTGCCAGCAGCTTCGCGACGGCCCCGAAAGGGGATGGCTACACCTTC.

This clone appeared a single time. The genes are TRBV6-2 or TRBV6-3 and TRBJ1-1, with D possibly TRBD1 on 5 matching bases. The CDR3 length is 14 residues. V was clipped by 3 bases and J by 7 bases, with 15 bases between them. Germline loops: CDR1 MNHEY, CDR2 SVGEGT. In DNA form, the CDR3 reads TGTGCCAGCAGTTATCGATGGGGCAGGGATGAAGCTTTCTTT. It specifies CASSYRWGRDEAFF.

As to this clone: A junction end diverges from the germline sequence, so it may reflect a read error. The chain has TRBV24-1 and TRBJ2-4, with 10 nucleotides matching TRBD1. The CDR3 extends over 17 amino acids. Germline values: CDR1 KGHDR, CDR2 SFDVKD. CDR3 residues: CATSVLRQGASKNIQYF. For the CDR3, the DNA is TGTGCCACCAGTGTTTTGCGACAGGGGGCGTCGAAAAACATTCAGTACTTC.

V usage is TRBV3-1 (or the pseudogene TRBV3-2) and J usage is TRBJ2-3; TRBD2 aligns across 12 bases. The CDR3 contains 19 residues. Germline-derived CDR1 and CDR2 are LGHDT and YNNKEL (reference sequence). V gave up 1 base and J gave up 4 bases; unmatched junction bases: 12. The CDR3 loop reads CASSQVLAGGPALSDTQYF. DNA for the CDR3: TGTGCCAGCAGCCAAGTACTAGCGGGGGGCCCAGCACTCTCAGATACGCAGTATTTT.

The genes are TRBV27 and TRBJ1-2; 11 nucleotides agree with TRBD1. This CDR3 has 13 residues. Per the germline V gene, CDR1 is MNHEY and CDR2 is SMNVEV (reference sequence). With 6 bases clipped from V and 4 bases from J, the junction kept 1 base outside the gene matches. As DNA, the CDR3 is TGTGCCAGCAGGGACAGGGGGCCCTATGGCTACACCTTC. This sequence encodes CASRDRGPYGYTF.

The chain carries TRBV28 and TRBJ2-5, with TRBD1 matching 8 bases. CDR3 length: 14 amino acids. Germline V gives CDR1 MDHEN, CDR2 SYDVKM. The junction had 7 bases not matched to a gene; V was cut back by 5 bases and J by 5 bases. CDR3 in amino acids: CASSASGGWETQYF. Here the CDR3 DNA reads TGTGCCAGCAGTGCTTCAGGGGGCTGGGAGACCCAGTACTTC.

The V gene is TRBV19, the J gene TRBJ2-3, with D perhaps matching TRBD1 (5 bases). V dropped 5 bases and J dropped 4 bases, with 19 bases sitting between them. There are 16 residues in the CDR3. From germline, CDR1 is LNHDA and CDR2 SQIVND (reference sequence). CDR3 residues: CASSLLDAGRSDTQYF. The CDR3 nucleotides read TGTGCCAGTAGTCTCCTGGACGCAGGGCGATCAGATACGCAGTATTTT.